Listed here is a single T cell receptor beta chain. Its matching antigen is unknown. These data belong to a study of CD8+ T cells in alopecia areata. Study-wide background: Each day, treated patients took oral tofacitinib twice, at 5 to 10 mg per dose.

Trimming removed 1 base from V and 1 base from J, with 16 bases in between. Germline CDR1 reads SEHNR; CDR2 reads FQNEAQ (reference sequence). This CDR3 has 17 residues. Sampling of alopecia areata patients yielded lesional scalp punch biopsies as well as peripheral blood. Study-wide results and limits: Compared with mice, patients displayed less clear TCR sharing, possibly for HLA-related reasons. Sequenced scalp T cells also include alphabeta T cells resident in normal skin.

In each case, RNA was isolated and then reverse transcribed into cDNA as the sequencing template. TCRdb keeps only in-frame clones here, not all; method: immunoSEQ multiplex PCR. The sample includes 250,000 or so clones, around 67% of them seen just once. The source was CD4+ T cells sorted from blood, collected at week 0. The rearrangement joins TRBV7-9 to TRBJ1-1, with D hard to call. The sequence was obtained from a human donor with alopecia areata. As DNA, the CDR3 is TGTGCCAGCAGCTTAGACTTGGACGTTTGGACGAACACTGAAGCTTTCTTT. Translation: CASSLDLDVWTNTEAFF.